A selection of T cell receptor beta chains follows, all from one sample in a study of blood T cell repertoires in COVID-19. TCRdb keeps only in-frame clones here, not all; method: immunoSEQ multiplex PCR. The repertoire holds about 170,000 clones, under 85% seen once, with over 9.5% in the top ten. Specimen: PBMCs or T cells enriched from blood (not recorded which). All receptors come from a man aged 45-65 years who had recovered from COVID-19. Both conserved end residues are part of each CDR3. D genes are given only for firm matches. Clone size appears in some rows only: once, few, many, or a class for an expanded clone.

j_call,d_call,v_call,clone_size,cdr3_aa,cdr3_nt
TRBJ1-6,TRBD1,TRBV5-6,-,CASSLEQGVSPLHF,TGTGCCAGCAGCTTGGAACAGGGGGTCTCACCCCTCCACTTT
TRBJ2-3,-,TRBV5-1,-,CASSPDSPNTDTQYF,TGCGCCAGCAGCCCTGACTCACCAAACACAGATACGCAGTATTTT
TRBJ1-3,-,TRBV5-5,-,CASSLAAGNTIYF,TGTGCCAGCAGCTTGGCCGCTGGAAACACCATATATTTT
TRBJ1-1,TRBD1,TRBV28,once,CASSFLDREAFF,TGTGCCAGCAGTTTCTTGGACAGGGAAGCTTTCTTT
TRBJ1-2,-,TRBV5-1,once,CASSLDSSSNYGYTF,TGCGCCAGCAGCCTGGACAGCTCCTCTAACTATGGCTACACCTTC
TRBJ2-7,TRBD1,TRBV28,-,CASRSGQGPSF,TGTGCCAGCAGGTCCGGACAGGGGCCCTCCTTC
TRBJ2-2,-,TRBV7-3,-,CASSLTPRGRTGELFF,TGTGCCAGCAGCTTAACACCGCGGGGTCGGACCGGGGAGCTGTTTTTT
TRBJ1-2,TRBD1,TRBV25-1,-,CASSEYWPGGGYTF,TGTGCCAGCAGTGAATATTGGCCAGGGGGGGGCTACACCTTC
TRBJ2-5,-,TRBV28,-,CASSLAGSRQETQYF,TGTGCCAGCAGTTTAGCAGGGTCCCGCCAAGAGACCCAGTACTTC
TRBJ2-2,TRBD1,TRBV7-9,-,CASSSSTGVNTGELFF,TGTGCCAGCAGCTCATCGACAGGGGTAAACACCGGGGAGCTGTTTTTT
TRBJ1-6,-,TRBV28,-,CASRHLQNSPLHF,TGTGCCAGCAGACACCTTCAGAATTCACCCCTCCACTTT
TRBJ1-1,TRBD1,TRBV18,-,CASSADRVGTEAFF,TGTGCCAGCTCAGCGGACAGGGTGGGCACTGAAGCTTTCTTT
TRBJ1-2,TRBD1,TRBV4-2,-,CASSQDRKTGGRYTF,TGTGCCAGCAGCCAAGACAGAAAGACAGGGGGCCGCTACACCTTC
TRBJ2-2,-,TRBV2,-,CASSPGTGELFF,TGTGCCAGCAGCCCCGGCACCGGGGAGCTGTTTTTT
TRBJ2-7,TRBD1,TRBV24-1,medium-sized,CATSPGQASEQYF,TGTGCCACCAGTCCCGGACAGGCATCAGAGCAGTACTTC
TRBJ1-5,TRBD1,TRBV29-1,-,CSVAEGQGTGQPQHF,TGCAGCGTCGCAGAGGGACAGGGGACCGGGCAGCCCCAGCATTTT
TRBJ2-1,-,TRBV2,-,CASSPQGQRSNEQFF,TGTGCCAGCAGTCCTCAAGGACAGCGAAGCAATGAGCAGTTCTTC
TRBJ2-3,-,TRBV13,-,CASSLDFRTQYF,TGTGCCAGCAGCCTGGACTTCCGGACGCAGTATTTT
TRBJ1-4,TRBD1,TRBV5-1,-,CASSLAGQEGEKLFF,TGCGCCAGCAGCTTGGCGGGACAGGAGGGGGAAAAACTGTTTTTT
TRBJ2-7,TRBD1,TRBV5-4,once,CASGTGTGAREQYF,TGTGCCAGCGGAACCGGGACAGGGGCCAGAGAGCAGTACTTC
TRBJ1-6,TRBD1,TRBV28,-,CASSWRDRVASPLHF,TGTGCCAGCAGCTGGAGGGACAGGGTGGCTTCACCCCTCCACTTT
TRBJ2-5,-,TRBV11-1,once,CASSLARGARQETQYF,TGTGCCAGCAGCTTAGCCCGGGGGGCACGGCAAGAGACCCAGTACTTC
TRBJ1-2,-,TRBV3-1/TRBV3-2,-,CASSQGTGNYGYTF,TGTGCCAGCAGCCAAGGGACGGGGAACTATGGCTACACCTTC
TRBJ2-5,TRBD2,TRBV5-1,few,CASSLASGQETQYF,TGCGCCAGCAGCTTGGCTAGCGGCCAAGAGACCCAGTACTTC
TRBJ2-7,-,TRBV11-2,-,CASSFGQIQYF,TGTGCCAGCAGCTTTGGGCAGATACAGTACTTC
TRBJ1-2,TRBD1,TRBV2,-,CASSAGQGGRYGYTF,TGTGCCAGCAGCGCCGGACAGGGTGGTCGGTATGGCTACACCTTC
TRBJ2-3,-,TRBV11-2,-,CASSPRTEADTQYF,TGTGCCAGCAGCCCCCGGACAGAGGCAGATACGCAGTATTTT
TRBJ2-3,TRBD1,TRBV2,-,CASRRQGTVTDTQYF,TGTGCCAGCAGACGACAGGGGACCGTCACAGATACGCAGTATTTT
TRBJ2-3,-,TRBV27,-,CASRPTGNSPGGSQYF,TGTGCCAGCAGACCGACCGGGAACTCCCCCGGTGGGTCGCAGTATTTT
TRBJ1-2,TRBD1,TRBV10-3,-,CAITGTGGRGYTF,TGTGCCATCACCGGGACAGGGGGCAGGGGCTACACCTTC
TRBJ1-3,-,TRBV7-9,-,CASSFIREESGNTIYF,TGTGCCAGCAGCTTTATCAGGGAGGAATCTGGAAACACCATATATTTT
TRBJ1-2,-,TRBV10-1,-,CASSPGPRGGYTF,TGCGCCAGCAGTCCCGGGCCCCGGGGAGGCTACACCTTC
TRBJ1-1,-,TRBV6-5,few,CASRTGMYTEAFF,TGTGCCAGCAGGACGGGGATGTACACTGAAGCTTTCTTT
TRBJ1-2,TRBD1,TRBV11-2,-,CASSLGTGGGGYTF,TGTGCCAGCAGCTTAGGGACAGGGGGCGGGGGCTACACCTTC
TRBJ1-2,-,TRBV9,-,CASSGHQGYNYGYTF,TGTGCCAGCAGCGGCCACCAGGGATACAACTATGGCTACACCTTC
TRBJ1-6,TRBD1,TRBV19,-,CASSAGTGFYNSPLHF,TGTGCCAGTAGCGCCGGGACAGGGTTTTATAATTCACCCCTCCACTTT
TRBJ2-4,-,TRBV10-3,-,CAIRSGVGENIQYF,TGTGCCATCAGGTCGGGTGTGGGTGAAAACATTCAGTACTTC
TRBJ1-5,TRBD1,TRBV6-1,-,CASSEVGTGGRPQHF,TGTGCCAGCAGTGAAGTCGGGACAGGGGGGAGGCCCCAGCATTTT
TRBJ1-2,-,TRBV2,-,CASSRGSYGYTF,TGTGCCAGCAGTAGGGGCAGCTATGGCTACACCTTC
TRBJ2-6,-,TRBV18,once,CASSSGTGANVLTF,TGTGCCAGCTCATCAGGGACTGGGGCCAACGTCCTGACTTTC
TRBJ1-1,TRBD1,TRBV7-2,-,CASSLYRDRGPEAFF,TGTGCCAGCAGCCTTTACAGGGACAGGGGGCCAGAAGCTTTCTTT
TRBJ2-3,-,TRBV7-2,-,CASSFSGTDTQYF,TGTGCCAGCAGCTTCTCAGGGACAGATACGCAGTATTTT
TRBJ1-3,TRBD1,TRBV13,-,CASSSGDSSGNTIYF,TGTGCCAGCAGCTCCGGGGACAGCTCTGGAAACACCATATATTTT
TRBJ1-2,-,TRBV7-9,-,CASSRQGGGLANYGYTF,TGTGCCAGCAGCCGCCAGGGAGGGGGTTTAGCTAACTATGGCTACACCTTC
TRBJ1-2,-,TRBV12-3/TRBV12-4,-,CASSSKFRDGYTF,TGTGCCAGCAGTTCCAAATTCAGGGATGGCTACACCTTC
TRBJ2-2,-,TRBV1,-,CTSSRSGLAGLNTGELFF,TGCACCAGCAGCCGAAGCGGCCTAGCGGGGTTGAACACCGGGGAGCTGTTTTTT